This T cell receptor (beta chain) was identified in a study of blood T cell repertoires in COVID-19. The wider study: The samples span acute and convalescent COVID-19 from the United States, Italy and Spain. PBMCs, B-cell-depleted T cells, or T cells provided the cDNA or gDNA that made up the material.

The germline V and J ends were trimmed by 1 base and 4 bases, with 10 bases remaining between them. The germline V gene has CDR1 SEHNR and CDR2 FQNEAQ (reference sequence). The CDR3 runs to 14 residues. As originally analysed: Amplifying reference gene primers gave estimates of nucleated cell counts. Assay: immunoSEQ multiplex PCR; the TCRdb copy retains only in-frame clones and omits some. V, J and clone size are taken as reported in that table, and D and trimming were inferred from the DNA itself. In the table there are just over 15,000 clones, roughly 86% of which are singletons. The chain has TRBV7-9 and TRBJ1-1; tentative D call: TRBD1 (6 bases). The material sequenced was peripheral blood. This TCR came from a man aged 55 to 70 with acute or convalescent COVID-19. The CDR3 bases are TGTGCCAGCAGCTTAGACAGGGCGAGCACTGAAGCTTTCTTT. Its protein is CASSLDRASTEAFF. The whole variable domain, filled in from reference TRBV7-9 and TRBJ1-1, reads DTGVSQNPRHKITKRGQNVTFRCDPISEHNRLYWYRQTLGQGPEFLTYFQNEAQLEKSRLLSDRFSAERPKGSFSTLEIQRTEQGDSAMYLCASSLDRASTEAFFGQGTRLTVV.